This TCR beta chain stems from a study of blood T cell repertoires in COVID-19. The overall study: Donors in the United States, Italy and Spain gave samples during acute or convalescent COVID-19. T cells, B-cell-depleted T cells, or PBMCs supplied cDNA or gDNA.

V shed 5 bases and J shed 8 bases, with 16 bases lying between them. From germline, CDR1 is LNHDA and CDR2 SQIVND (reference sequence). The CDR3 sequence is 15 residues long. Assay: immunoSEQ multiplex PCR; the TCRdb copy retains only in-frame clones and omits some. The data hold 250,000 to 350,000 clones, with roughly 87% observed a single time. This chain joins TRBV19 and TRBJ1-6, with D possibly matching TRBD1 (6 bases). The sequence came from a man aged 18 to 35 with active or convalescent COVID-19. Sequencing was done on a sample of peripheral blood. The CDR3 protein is CASSLGGAEDSPLHF. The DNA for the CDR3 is TGTGCCAGTAGTCTAGGGGGAGCAGAGGATTCACCCCTCCACTTT.